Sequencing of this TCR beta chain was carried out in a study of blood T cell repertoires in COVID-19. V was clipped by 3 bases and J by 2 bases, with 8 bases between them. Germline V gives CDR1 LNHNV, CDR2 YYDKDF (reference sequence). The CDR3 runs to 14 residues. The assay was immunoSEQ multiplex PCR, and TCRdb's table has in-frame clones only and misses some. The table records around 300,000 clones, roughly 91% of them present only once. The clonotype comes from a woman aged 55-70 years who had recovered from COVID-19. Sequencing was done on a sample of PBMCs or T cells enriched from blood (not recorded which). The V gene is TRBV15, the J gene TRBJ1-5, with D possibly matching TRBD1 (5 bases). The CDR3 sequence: CATSREGGNQPQHF. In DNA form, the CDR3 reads TGTGCCACCAGCAGGGAAGGGGGCAATCAGCCCCAGCATTTT. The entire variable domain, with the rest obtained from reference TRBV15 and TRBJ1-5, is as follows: DAMVIQNPRYQVTQFGKPVTLSCSQTLNHNVMYWYQQKSSQAPKLLFHYYDKDFNNEADTPDNFQSRRPNTSFCFLDIRSPGLGDTAMYLCATSREGGNQPQHFGDGTRLSIL.